The 26 T cell receptor beta chains presented below share a single source sample, sequenced in a study of a mutant IDH1 vaccine in newly diagnosed glioma. Indicated time point: week 11, during vaccination. Each vaccine dose was 300 ug of mutant IDH1 20-mer peptide, with topical imiquimod. These TCRs are of unknown antigen specificity. Sequencing used immunoSEQ multiplex PCR; TCRdb keeps in-frame clones, though not all of them. The sample has 110,000 or so clones, about 90% seen once. The input for sequencing was PBMCs, taken from a glioma patient whose treatment included an IDH1 peptide vaccine. These receptor sequences come from a woman aged 45-59 years with glioma.

This clone was picked up a small number of times. The genes are TRBV28 and TRBJ1-1; D is perhaps TRBD1 (6 bases). The CDR3 totals 14 residues. The germline gives CDR1 MDHEN, CDR2 SYDVKM. V was cut by 2 bases and J by 7 bases, with 14 bases left in between. The CDR3 sequence: CASSLTHTGFEAFF. CDR3 coding DNA: TGTGCCAGCAGTTTAACTCATACAGGGTTTGAAGCTTTCTTT. Using reference TRBV28 and TRBJ1-1 for the parts outside the CDR3, the full variable domain is DVKVTQSSRYLVKRTGEKVFLECVQDMDHENMFWYRQDPGLGLRLIYFSYDVKMKEKGDIPEGYSVSREKKERFSLILESASTNQTSMYLCASSLTHTGFEAFFGQGTRLTVV.

The rearrangement uses TRBV10-2 and TRBJ2-2; D gene ambiguous. Trimming took off 10 bases at V and 8 bases at J, with 20 bases between the two ends. Germline values: CDR1 WSHSY, CDR2 SAAADI. The CDR3 sequence is 14 residues long. As DNA, the CDR3 is TGCGCCACCGGAGTGACCCGTGCGACAGGGGAGCTGTTTTTT. Its translation: CATGVTRATGELFF.

This chain joins TRBV6-5 and TRBJ2-4; 8 bases align to TRBD1. V dropped 4 bases and J dropped 7; count of bases not matched to a gene: 3. CDR3 length: 13 residues. CDR1 and CDR2 from the germline V gene are MNHEY and SVGAGI. The DNA for the CDR3 is TGTGCCAGCAGTTCGGGACAGGTCAACATTCAGTACTTC. This sequence encodes CASSSGQVNIQYF.

V usage is TRBV6-1 and J usage is TRBJ1-5; no definite D call. The CDR3 is 15 residues long. V shed 8 bases and J shed 0 bases, with 14 bases lying between them. The germline V gene encodes CDR1 MNHNS and CDR2 SASEGT. The CDR3 nucleotides are TGTGCCAGCTTGGCGGAGCCTTATAGCAATCAGCCCCAGCATTTT. Residues: CASLAEPYSNQPQHF.

This chain links TRBV10-3 with TRBJ2-2; 10 bases line up with TRBD2. Germline lookup yields CDR1 ENHRY and CDR2 SYGVKD. This CDR3 is 16 amino acids long. Trimming cost V 2 bases and J 4 bases; bases outside gene matches: 4. In DNA form, the CDR3 reads TGTGCCATCAGTGAGCTAGCGGGAGCGGGCACCGGGGAGCTGTTTTTT. It is translated as CAISELAGAGTGELFF.

This chain uses TRBV7-9 with TRBJ2-1, with 8 bases identical to TRBD2. The CDR3 has 14 amino acids. CDR1 is SEHNR, CDR2 FQNEAQ, per germline (reference sequence). Trimming at V came to 5 bases and at J to 7 bases, leaving 7 bases not matched to a gene. The CDR3 loop is CASSGGRSQNEQFF. As DNA, the CDR3 is TGTGCCAGCAGCGGCGGGAGGTCACAAAATGAGCAGTTCTTC.

The chain joins TRBV7-2 to TRBJ2-5; D is perhaps TRBD1 (5 bases). This CDR3 contains 15 residues. Germline V gives CDR1 SGHTA, CDR2 FQGNSA. Trimming cost V 5 bases and J 2 bases, with 15 bases left between them. The chain's CDR3 is CASSPTSTVQETQYF. The CDR3, as DNA: TGTGCCAGCAGCCCGACCTCGACAGTACAAGAGACCCAGTACTTC.

The CDR3 DNA reads TGTGCCAGCAGACCTAGACTAGCGGGAGTCAACCCCAATGAGCAGTTCTTC. This gives the protein CASRPRLAGVNPNEQFF. This chain connects TRBV11-2 to TRBJ2-1; 12 bases align to TRBD2. The CDR3 covers 17 residues. J gave up 6 bases and V 6 bases, and 12 bases lay outside the gene matches. CDR1 and CDR2 from the germline V gene are SGHAT and FQNNGV. Together with reference TRBV11-2 and TRBJ2-1, the CDR3 gives the full variable domain: EAGVAQSPRYKIIEKRQSVAFWCNPISGHATLYWYQQILGQGPKLLIQFQNNGVVDDSQLPKDRFSAERLKGVDSTLKIQPAKLEDSAVYLCASRPRLAGVNPNEQFFGPGTRLTVL.

The genes are TRBV15 and TRBJ2-5, with 12 bases identical to TRBD2. The CDR3 is made up of 16 amino acids. Germline values: CDR1 LNHNV, CDR2 YYDKDF (reference sequence). J gave up 2 bases and V 1 base, and 2 bases lay outside the gene matches. The CDR3 DNA follows: TGTGCCACCAGCAGAGGGACTAGCGGGAATCAAGAGACCCAGTACTTC. Translating gives CATSRGTSGNQETQYF.

The chain links TRBV19 to TRBJ2-2, with 10 bases that match TRBD1. Per germline, CDR1 LNHDA and CDR2 SQIVND (reference sequence). Trimming cost V 6 bases and J 9 bases; bases outside gene matches: 7. The CDR3 is 14 residues long. In nucleotides, the CDR3 is TGTGCCAGTAGCGGGACAGGGGTTGACCGGGAGCTGTTTTTT. This codes for CASSGTGVDRELFF. The variable domain in full, completed from reference TRBV19 and TRBJ2-2, reads DGGITQSPKYLFRKEGQNVTLSCEQNLNHDAMYWYRQDPGQGLRLIYYSQIVNDFQKGDIAEGYSVSREKKESFPLTVTSAQKNPTAFYLCASSGTGVDRELFFGEGSRLTVL.

This chain joins TRBV29-1 and TRBJ1-1; D remains unclear. This CDR3 comprises 11 residues. Trimming pared 6 bases from V and 1 base from J, leaving 6 bases between. CDR1 is SQVTM and CDR2 is ANQGSEA in the germline V gene. The CDR3: CSVRKNTEAFF. The CDR3, as DNA: TGCAGCGTCCGTAAGAACACTGAAGCTTTCTTT.

V usage is TRBV7-9 and J usage is TRBJ2-3, with D tentatively TRBD2 (6 bases). V was shortened by 4 bases and J by 2 bases, with 22 bases between the two germline ends. Germline V gene sequence: CDR1 SEHNR, CDR2 FQNEAQ (reference sequence). CDR3 length: 18 amino acids. CDR3 protein: CASSSTRGSGRITDTQYF. CDR3 nucleotides: TGTGCCAGCAGCTCCACTCGGGGGTCCGGTCGGATCACAGATACGCAGTATTTT.

For the CDR3, the DNA is TGCGCCAGCAGCCAAGGCTGGGTGTACACAGATACGCAGTATTTT. Translated, it gives CASSQGWVYTDTQYF. The rearrangement uses TRBV4-1 and TRBJ2-3; D is unresolved. The germline V and J ends were trimmed by 1 base and 2 bases, with 10 bases remaining between them. The CDR3 length is 15 residues. The germline gives CDR1 MGHRA, CDR2 YSYEKL.

This clone was observed a single time. The CDR3, as DNA: TGTGCCAGCAAAGGGGATCGGGCAGATACGCAGTATTTT. Its protein product is CASKGDRADTQYF. J is TRBJ2-3 and V is TRBV13, with D possibly matching TRBD1 (5 bases). Germline V gene lookup returns CDR1 PRHDT and CDR2 FYEKMQ (reference sequence). Trimming removed 7 bases at V and 4 bases at J, with 12 bases between. The CDR3 is made up of 13 amino acids.

The chain is built from TRBV9 and TRBJ2-3; D is ambiguous. This CDR3 is 15 amino acids long. Per germline, CDR1 SGDLS and CDR2 YYNGEE. Trimming stripped 3 bases from V and 4 bases from J, with 15 bases between. CDR3 in amino acids: CASSAATSFADTQYF. CDR3 sequence (DNA): TGTGCCAGCAGCGCGGCGACCTCATTTGCAGATACGCAGTATTTT.

V is TRBV11-2 and J is TRBJ1-1, with a weak D call TRBD1 (6 bases). The V gene lost 1 base and the J gene lost 3 bases, with 18 bases spanning the gap. The V gene's germline CDR1 is SGHAT and CDR2 FQNNGV. The length of the CDR3 is 17 residues. CDR3 amino acids: CASSLAQGRSLYTEAFF. The CDR3, as DNA: TGTGCCAGCAGCTTAGCCCAGGGGCGATCCCTTTACACTGAAGCTTTCTTT. Filled out from reference TRBV11-2 and TRBJ1-1, the complete variable domain reads EAGVAQSPRYKIIEKRQSVAFWCNPISGHATLYWYQQILGQGPKLLIQFQNNGVVDDSQLPKDRFSAERLKGVDSTLKIQPAKLEDSAVYLCASSLAQGRSLYTEAFFGQGTRLTVV.

The CDR3 here is CASSLAPYATGARDTEAFF. In DNA, the CDR3 is TGTGCCAGCAGCTTAGCGCCCTATGCGACTGGGGCGCGGGACACTGAAGCTTTCTTT. V is TRBV7-9 and J is TRBJ1-1, with D perhaps matching TRBD1 (5 bases). Trimming cost V 0 bases and J 3 bases, with 23 bases left between them. The germline CDR1 and CDR2 sequences are SEHNR and FQNEAQ (reference sequence). The CDR3 consists of 19 residues.

The rearrangement links TRBV7-2 to TRBJ2-7, with D possibly matching TRBD2 (5 bases). The CDR3 extends over 16 amino acids. Germline assignment: CDR1 SGHTA and CDR2 FQGNSA. The V and J ends lost 2 bases and 6 bases respectively, with 20 bases between them. CDR3 nucleotide sequence: TGTGCCAGCAGCTTACGAGGGTCCGATCCCTTCGGCGAGCAGTACTTC. Translation gives CASSLRGSDPFGEQYF.

This clone appeared a single time. At one end, the junction sequence differs from germline, possibly due to a read error. This chain uses TRBV7-7 with TRBJ2-5; 16 positions agree with TRBD2. CDR1 is SSHAT and CDR2 is FNYEAQ in the germline V gene (reference sequence). CDR3 size: 17 residues. The CDR3 coding sequence is TGTGCTAGCAGCTCGGGACTAGCGGGAGGGAGACAAGAGACCCAGTACTTC. This sequence encodes CASSSGLAGGRQETQYF.

The table lists this clone with a count of one. V usage is TRBV5-1 and J usage is TRBJ2-7; D is ambiguous. CDR1 SGHRS and CDR2 YFSETQ come from the germline V gene. The length of the CDR3 is 14 residues. The V end lost 0 bases, the J end lost 0 bases, and 7 bases lay between the germline ends. The CDR3 loop is CASSLEAVSYEQYF. The CDR3 coding sequence is TGCGCCAGCAGCTTGGAGGCCGTCTCCTACGAGCAGTACTTC. The full variable domain, its missing parts supplied by reference TRBV5-1 and TRBJ2-7, is KAGVTQTPRYLIKTRGQQVTLSCSPISGHRSVSWYQQTPGQGLQFLFEYFSETQRNKGNFPGRFSGRQFSNSRSEMNVSTLELGDSALYLCASSLEAVSYEQYFGPGTRLTVT.

The chain combines TRBV19 with TRBJ2-1; D might be TRBD1 (5 bases). Germline V gene sequence: CDR1 LNHDA, CDR2 SQIVND (reference sequence). Deletions cut 3 bases from V and 1 base from J, with 10 bases between. CDR3 length equals 15 residues. The CDR3 spells CASSIPTASYNEQFF. The DNA for the CDR3 is TGTGCCAGTAGTATCCCGACAGCATCCTACAATGAGCAGTTCTTC.

The CDR3 reads CASSLTVAGDGYTF. In nucleotides, the CDR3 is TGTGCCAGCAGCTTAACGGTCGCAGGGGATGGCTACACCTTC. This chain connects TRBV7-3 to TRBJ1-2; D is possibly TRBD1 (6 bases). Trimming left V 0 bases short and J 6 bases short, with 11 bases between. Germline CDR1 SGHTA, CDR2 FQGTGA. The CDR3 length is 14 residues.

This chain joins TRBV7-9 and TRBJ2-7; 9 bases are a match to TRBD2. The CDR3 consists of 15 residues. The trim removed 8 bases at V and 0 bases at J, leaving 8 bases unmatched. The germline gives CDR1 SEHNR, CDR2 FQNEAQ (reference sequence). The CDR3 DNA reads TGTGCCAGCTTGTTTTGGCGGGAGGGCTCCTACGAGCAGTACTTC. It specifies CASLFWREGSYEQYF.

This rearrangement joins TRBV19 to TRBJ2-5, with 10 positions matching TRBD1. The ends lost 1 base at V and 2 bases at J; junction bases unmatched: 7. CDR3 length: 17 amino acids. Germline V gene lookup returns CDR1 LNHDA and CDR2 SQIVND (reference sequence). The CDR3 sequence: CASSIVLGTGVQETQYF. The CDR3 bases are TGTGCCAGTAGTATAGTCTTGGGGACAGGGGTTCAAGAGACCCAGTACTTC. The full variable domain, rest sourced from reference TRBV19 and TRBJ2-5, is DGGITQSPKYLFRKEGQNVTLSCEQNLNHDAMYWYRQDPGQGLRLIYYSQIVNDFQKGDIAEGYSVSREKKESFPLTVTSAQKNPTAFYLCASSIVLGTGVQETQYFGPGTRLLVL.

This chain links TRBV5-1 with TRBJ2-3, with D hard to call. This CDR3 region has 15 residues. Trimming removed 4 bases from V and 0 bases from J, with 12 bases in between. The germline V gene has CDR1 SGHRS and CDR2 YFSETQ. The CDR3 region is CASSQISDSTDTQYF. The CDR3 coding sequence is TGCGCCAGCAGCCAAATTTCGGACAGCACAGATACGCAGTATTTT.

The rearrangement joins TRBV28 to TRBJ1-2; 7 positions agree with TRBD1. V lost 5 bases to trimming and J lost 0 bases; unmatched junction nucleotides: 9. CDR1 is MDHEN, CDR2 SYDVKM, per germline. This CDR3 region has 16 residues. CDR3 nucleotides: TGTGCCAGCAGTACCCCACAGGGGAGGTCTAACTATGGCTACACCTTC. Translating it yields CASSTPQGRSNYGYTF.